This paragraph reports one T cell receptor (beta chain). This sample stems from a study of blood T cell repertoires in COVID-19. Generated by immunoSEQ multiplex PCR, the TCRdb table keeps only in-frame clones and is missing some. This sample yields fewer than 600,000 clones, of which 88% are seen a single time; less than 2% belongs to the top ten. Material for sequencing was PBMCs or T cells enriched from blood (not recorded which). The clonotype originates from a middle-aged woman who had recovered from COVID-19.

The CDR3 region has the DNA TGTGCCAGCAGTGGAGGGATGGGAGATACGCAGTATTTT. Its protein product is CASSGGMGDTQYF. V gene TRBV12-3 or TRBV12-4 combines with J gene TRBJ2-3; the D gene is possibly TRBD2 (6 bases). Trimming removed 5 bases at V and 5 bases at J, with 11 bases between. The CDR3 length is 13 residues.